Below are 28 T cell receptor beta chains sequenced from a single sample in a study of siplizumab effects on memory and regulatory T cells. Only in-frame clones appear in the TCRdb table, and some are missing; sequencing was by immunoSEQ multiplex PCR. Seen here are tens of thousands of clones, roughly 87% observed once, and the top ten hold roughly 0.35%. The material sequenced was naive CD8+ T cells sorted from blood. The receptors originated from a human donor in good health.

The chain combines TRBV15 with TRBJ1-2; D remains ambiguous. V gave up 0 bases and J gave up 5 bases, with 16 bases separating them. CDR3 length: 16 residues. Germline CDR1 LNHNV, CDR2 YYDKDF (reference sequence). The CDR3 loop reads CATSRESTGPRYGYTF. CDR3 sequence (DNA): TGTGCCACCAGCAGAGAGAGTACGGGCCCTCGGTATGGCTACACCTTC.

V is TRBV29-1 and J is TRBJ2-1; no definite D call. The V and J ends lost 0 bases and 0 bases respectively, with 9 bases between them. Germline V CDR1 and CDR2: SQVTM, ANQGSEA. CDR3 length equals 15 residues. The CDR3 nucleotides are TGCAGCGTTGAAGACCCAGCGCTCTCCTACAATGAGCAGTTCTTC. It translates to CSVEDPALSYNEQFF.

This clone has just one count. This chain links TRBV11-2 with TRBJ1-2, with D possibly TRBD1 on 5 matching bases. Germline lookup yields CDR1 SGHAT and CDR2 FQNNGV. V was pared by 6 bases and J by 8 bases, with 16 bases between. This CDR3 has 13 amino acids. CDR3 protein: CASSPSGTQGYTF. For the CDR3, the DNA is TGTGCCAGCAGTCCTTCCGGGACCCAAGGCTACACCTTC. Looking up the rest from reference TRBV11-2 and TRBJ1-2 gives the full variable domain: EAGVAQSPRYKIIEKRQSVAFWCNPISGHATLYWYQQILGQGPKLLIQFQNNGVVDDSQLPKDRFSAERLKGVDSTLKIQPAKLEDSAVYLCASSPSGTQGYTFGSGTRLTVV.

V gene TRBV5-6 combines with J gene TRBJ2-7; D ambiguous. Deletions cut 1 base from V and 4 bases from J, with 15 bases between. CDR1 is SGHDT, CDR2 YYEEEE, per germline. The CDR3 loop spans 15 amino acids. Here the CDR3 DNA reads TGTGCCAGCAGCTTGTCGATACGCCCGAATTACGAGCAGTACTTC. This sequence encodes CASSLSIRPNYEQYF.

The V call is TRBV5-6, the J call TRBJ2-7; TRBD1 agrees at 7 bases. This CDR3 contains 14 residues. The germline V gene encodes CDR1 SGHDT and CDR2 YYEEEE. With 0 bases clipped from V and 4 bases from J, the junction kept 4 bases outside the gene matches. The CDR3: CASSLGGTAYEQYF. CDR3 in DNA: TGTGCCAGCAGCTTGGGGGGGACAGCTTACGAGCAGTACTTC.

This rearrangement joins TRBV4-1 to TRBJ2-7; 9 bases are shared with TRBD1. V was clipped by 2 bases and J by 3 bases; unmatched bases: 8. Germline V gene sequence: CDR1 MGHRA, CDR2 YSYEKL. CDR3 length equals 16 residues. CDR3 protein: CASSQLPGTGLYEQYF. Here the CDR3 DNA reads TGCGCCAGCAGCCAATTACCCGGGACAGGGCTCTACGAGCAGTACTTC.

The chain has TRBV6-6 and TRBJ2-7; TRBD1 matches 10 bases. Germline trimming cut 6 bases from V and 5 bases from J; bases unmatched to any gene: 4. Germline assignment: CDR1 MNHNY and CDR2 SVGAGI (reference sequence). The CDR3 loop spans 13 amino acids. This CDR3 reads CASRGQGLHEQYF. DNA of the CDR3: TGTGCCAGCAGGGGACAGGGGTTACACGAGCAGTACTTC.

The rearrangement links TRBV2 to TRBJ2-3; D is unresolved. The CDR3 is 16 amino acids. Germline V gene data show CDR1 as SNHLY and CDR2 as FYNNEI. Trimming stripped 3 bases from V and 2 bases from J, with 15 bases between. DNA of the CDR3: TGTGCCAGCAGTGACGGGTACGTCGAAGCCACAGATACGCAGTATTTT. This sequence encodes CASSDGYVEATDTQYF.

This clone has just a few counts. This sequence joins TRBV21-1 and TRBJ1-6; the D segment call TRBD1 is taken from the table without a DNA check. TRBV21-1 is termed a pseudogene. The CDR3 runs to 16 residues. CDR3 loop: CASSKDRDSYNSPLHF. The CDR3 DNA follows: TGTGCCAGCAGCAAAGACAGGGACTCCTATAATTCACCCCTCCACTTT.

In this sample, this clone turned up once. J is TRBJ2-7 and V is TRBV14; perhaps TRBD1 as D (5 bases). CDR1 is SGHDN and CDR2 is FVKESK in the germline V gene. This CDR3 spans 15 amino acids. Trimming stripped 3 bases from V and 0 bases from J, with 12 bases between. This chain's CDR3 is CASSQYRSLSYEQYF. CDR3 nucleotides: TGTGCCAGCAGCCAGTACAGGTCCCTCTCCTACGAGCAGTACTTC.

The V gene is TRBV5-6, the J gene TRBJ1-1; unclear D gene. CDR1 is SGHDT, CDR2 YYEEEE, per germline. Trimming left V 2 bases short and J 0 bases short, with 5 bases between. The CDR3 covers 13 residues. For the CDR3, the DNA is TGTGCCAGCAGCTTTTCGGTGAACACTGAAGCTTTCTTT. Translating it yields CASSFSVNTEAFF. The complete variable domain, with remaining parts taken from reference TRBV5-6 and TRBJ1-1, reads DAGVTQSPTHLIKTRGQQVTLRCSPKSGHDTVSWYQQALGQGPQFIFQYYEEEERQRGNFPDRFSGHQFPNYSSELNVNALLLGDSALYLCASSFSVNTEAFFGQGTRLTVV.

The rearrangement links TRBV4-2 to TRBJ2-7; D unresolved. The CDR3 has 13 residues. CDR1 and CDR2 (germline): LGHNA, YNFKEQ. V lost 1 base and J 4 bases, leaving 8 bases between the germline ends. CDR3 nucleotides: TGTGCCAGCAGCCAAGGACGAGCGTACGAGCAGTACTTC. This translates into CASSQGRAYEQYF.

This chain connects TRBV4-1 to TRBJ2-7; 7 nucleotides match TRBD1. This CDR3 region has 15 residues. J gave up 7 bases and V 1 base, and 10 bases lay outside the gene matches. Looked up from germline, CDR1 is MGHRA and CDR2 is YSYEKL. As DNA, the CDR3 is TGCGCCAGCAGCCAAGTACAGGGGAGCATCGGGGAGCAGTACTTC. This sequence encodes CASSQVQGSIGEQYF.

The chain is built from TRBV5-1 and TRBJ1-3; TRBD1 agrees at 7 bases. J lost 5 bases, V lost 5 bases, and 13 bases had no gene match. Germline V gene data show CDR1 as SGHRS and CDR2 as YFSETQ. The CDR3 is 16 amino acids. The CDR3 nucleotides read TGCGCCAGCAGGCCCAACCTCTCGGGACAGCGAAACACCATATATTTT. Amino acids: CASRPNLSGQRNTIYF.

The V and J genes are TRBV5-1 and TRBJ2-7; 9 positions agree with TRBD1. After removal of 0 bases from V and 4 bases from J, the junction contained 14 bases not matched to a gene. In germline, CDR1 is SGHRS, CDR2 YFSETQ. The CDR3 has 18 amino acids. As DNA, the CDR3 is TGCGCCAGCAGCTTGGCCAAGGCCCCCGGGACAGGGACTTACGAGCAGTACTTC. It translates to CASSLAKAPGTGTYEQYF.

J is TRBJ1-4 and V is TRBV7-7; D ambiguous. Germline CDR1 and CDR2: SSHAT and FNYEAQ (reference sequence). The V gene lost 4 bases and the J gene lost 5 bases, with 11 bases spanning the gap. The CDR3 has 14 residues. Here the CDR3 DNA reads TGTGCCAGCAGCTCCGGGCCGGGCAATGAAAAACTGTTTTTT. Protein: CASSSGPGNEKLFF.

The V and J genes are TRBV9 and TRBJ2-7; 15 positions agree with TRBD2. The CDR3 loop spans 16 amino acids. The V gene end was trimmed by 4 bases and the J gene end by 6 bases; junction bases not matched to a gene: 8. Germline CDR1 SGDLS, CDR2 YYNGEE. The CDR3 loop reads CASSPWTSGGAGEQYF. The CDR3 bases are TGTGCCAGCAGCCCTTGGACTAGCGGGGGGGCGGGCGAGCAGTACTTC.

The chain has TRBV4-2 and TRBJ2-7; the D gene is possibly TRBD2 (6 bases). CDR3 length equals 13 residues. CDR1 is LGHNA, CDR2 YNFKEQ, per germline. Trimming removed 1 base at V and 6 bases at J, with 10 bases between. For the CDR3, the DNA is TGTGCCAGCAGCCAAGGATCCGGGGGCGAGCAGTACTTC. Encoded protein: CASSQGSGGEQYF.

The CDR3 here is CASSESPRAGNTIYF. In DNA form, the CDR3 reads TGTGCCAGCAGTGAAAGCCCCAGGGCAGGAAACACCATATATTTT. The chain links TRBV6-1 to TRBJ1-3; D possibly corresponds to TRBD1 (5 bases). The CDR3 contains 15 residues. The V gene's germline CDR1 is MNHNS and CDR2 SASEGT. Trimming took off 2 bases at V and 4 bases at J, with 12 bases between the two ends.

The gene calls are TRBV6-5 and TRBJ2-7, with 7 bases identical to TRBD1. The length of the CDR3 is 15 residues. V was pared by 1 base and J by 8 bases, with 11 bases of the junction left unmatched. The V gene's germline CDR1 is MNHEY and CDR2 SVGAGI. For the CDR3, the DNA is TGTGCCAGCAGTTACTTAAATTACGGACAGGACCAGCAGTACTTC. It yields the protein CASSYLNYGQDQQYF.

The J gene is TRBJ2-7, the V gene TRBV19; D unresolved. Per the germline V gene, CDR1 is LNHDA and CDR2 is SQIVND (reference sequence). The CDR3 totals 11 residues. Trimming removed 4 bases from V and 2 bases from J, with 3 bases in between. CDR3 in amino acids: CASSTTYEQYF. For the CDR3, the DNA is TGTGCCAGTAGTACCACCTACGAGCAGTACTTC.

The chain uses TRBV18 and TRBJ2-5; D is possibly TRBD1 (6 bases). This CDR3 has 14 amino acids. CDR1 KGHSH and CDR2 LQKENI come from the germline V gene. Trimming pared 0 bases from V and 1 base from J, leaving 6 bases between. The chain's CDR3 is CASSPPDSQETQYF. The CDR3 DNA follows: TGTGCCAGCTCACCACCGGACAGCCAAGAGACCCAGTACTTC. Looking up the rest from reference TRBV18 and TRBJ2-5 gives the full variable domain: NAGVMQNPRHLVRRRGQEARLRCSPMKGHSHVYWYRQLPEEGLKFMVYLQKENIIDESGMPKERFSAEFPKEGPSILRIQQVVRGDSAAYFCASSPPDSQETQYFGPGTRLLVL.

In this sample, this clone turned up a few times. The chain couples TRBV27 to TRBJ2-2; possibly TRBD1 for D (6 bases). The CDR3 runs to 16 residues. Germline assignment: CDR1 MNHEY and CDR2 SMNVEV (reference sequence). Trimming took off 0 bases at V and 5 bases at J, with 13 bases between the two ends. This CDR3 reads CASSLSQGRRTGELFF. The CDR3 bases are TGTGCCAGCAGTTTATCCCAGGGGCGCAGGACCGGGGAGCTGTTTTTT.

The chain links TRBV28 to TRBJ2-7; TRBD2 agrees at 14 bases. This CDR3 region has 15 residues. The trim removed 5 bases at V and 7 bases at J, leaving 7 bases unmatched. CDR1 MDHEN and CDR2 SYDVKM come from the germline V gene. In nucleotides, the CDR3 is TGTGCCAGCAGTCGCCGGGGACTAGCGGGAGAAGAGCAGTACTTC. It is translated as CASSRRGLAGEEQYF.

This chain uses TRBV19 with TRBJ1-2, with D possibly being TRBD1 (6 bases). The CDR3 length is 12 residues. Trimming took 8 bases from V and 6 from J, leaving 13 bases between them. Germline V gene data show CDR1 as LNHDA and CDR2 as SQIVND (reference sequence). The CDR3 DNA reads TGTGCCAGTCTCCAGGGGCTCGATGGCTACACCTTC. Protein product: CASLQGLDGYTF.

The chain employs TRBV27 and TRBJ2-7; D gene unclear. This CDR3 has 14 amino acids. The V gene's germline CDR1 is MNHEY and CDR2 SMNVEV (reference sequence). V lost 3 bases, J lost 1 base, and 10 bases lay in between. CDR3 in amino acids: CASSFSDGSYEQYF. DNA for the CDR3: TGTGCCAGCAGTTTCTCGGACGGATCCTACGAGCAGTACTTC.

This clone appeared a single time. The chain couples TRBV6-5 to TRBJ2-3; D unclear. Looked up from germline, CDR1 is MNHEY and CDR2 is SVGAGI. Trimming took off 5 bases at V and 2 bases at J, with 14 bases between the two ends. The CDR3 runs to 15 residues. The CDR3: CASSPYVLPTDTQYF. The CDR3 DNA reads as TGTGCCAGCAGTCCTTACGTCCTCCCCACAGATACGCAGTATTTT.

V is TRBV5-1 and J is TRBJ2-5; TRBD2 agrees at 12 bases. CDR1 and CDR2 (germline): SGHRS, YFSETQ. The CDR3 is made up of 15 amino acids. V gave up 2 bases and J gave up 4 bases; unmatched junction bases: 3. CDR3 sequence reads: CASSLLAGGLETQYF. Here the CDR3 DNA reads TGCGCCAGCAGCTTACTAGCGGGGGGCTTAGAGACCCAGTACTTC.